The 27 T cell receptor beta chains in this list originate from one sample, sequenced in a study of monozygotic twins with inflammatory bowel disease. TCRdb reprocessed the 5' RACE reads, with one entry per CDR3 protein and no DNA. Its listing shows some 150,000 distinct CDR3 sequences. Sample: blood. These TCRs come from a human donor with ulcerative colitis or Crohn's disease, or a healthy co-twin of an affected twin (not recorded which).

CDR3 in amino acids: CSVGSTGYTSGYTF. The chain is built from TRBV29-1 and TRBJ1-2; TCRdb picks TRBD1, but there is no DNA to check that call. CDR3 length: 14 residues. CDR1 and CDR2 from the germline V gene are SQVTM and ANQGSEA.

The V and J genes are TRBV11-3 and TRBJ2-7. In germline, CDR1 is SGHNT, CDR2 YENEEA. This CDR3 spans 12 amino acids. CDR3 sequence reads: CASSLSDHEQYF.

J is TRBJ2-2 and V is TRBV29-1; the TRBD1 assignment by TCRdb is unverifiable without DNA. This CDR3 region has 14 residues. Looked up from germline, CDR1 is SQVTM and CDR2 is ANQGSEA. The CDR3: CSVEGHLNTGELFF.

V is TRBV11-2 and J is TRBJ2-7; the D gene TCRdb calls, TRBD1, cannot be checked with no DNA. This CDR3 has 15 amino acids. CDR1 is SGHAT and CDR2 is FQNNGV in the germline V gene. CDR3 loop: CASSALDRVAYEQYF.

V usage is TRBV15 and J usage is TRBJ2-5. Germline-derived CDR1 and CDR2 are LNHNV and YYDKDF (reference sequence). This CDR3 is built from 15 residues. The CDR3 loop is CATSRDGRSQETQYF.

This chain connects TRBV20-1 to TRBJ1-5; TCRdb's D gene call, TRBD1, goes unchecked for lack of DNA. This CDR3 region has 13 residues. Germline-derived CDR1 and CDR2 are DFQATT and SNEGSKA (reference sequence). CDR3 region: CSAAGSRNQPQHF.

The rearrangement links TRBV5-1 to TRBJ2-1; no DNA is available, so the TRBD1 call from TCRdb remains unchecked. The CDR3 is 15 amino acids. The germline gives CDR1 SGHRS, CDR2 YFSETQ. CDR3 sequence: CASETGQGSYNEQFF.

The V gene is TRBV7-2, the J gene TRBJ2-7; no DNA is available, so the TRBD1 call from TCRdb remains unchecked. The CDR3 runs to 14 residues. Looked up from germline, CDR1 is SGHTA and CDR2 is FQGNSA. CDR3 sequence reads: CASSFNRGSYEQYF. Drawing the rest from reference TRBV7-2 and TRBJ2-7, the complete variable domain is GAGVSQSPSNKVTEKGKDVELRCDPISGHTALYWYRQSLGQGLEFLIYFQGNSAPDKSGLPSDRFSAERTGGSVSTLTIQRTQQEDSAVYLCASSFNRGSYEQYFGPGTRLTVT.

The chain carries TRBV12-3 or TRBV12-4 and TRBJ2-5; lacking DNA, the TRBD1 call made by TCRdb goes unchecked. This CDR3 region has 16 residues. The chain's CDR3 is CASSTPNTGIEETQYF.

This chain connects TRBV29-1 to TRBJ1-1; TCRdb's assignment of TRBD1 cannot be checked, as there is no DNA. The CDR3 consists of 11 residues. The germline CDR1 and CDR2 sequences are SQVTM and ANQGSEA. CDR3 sequence: CSSGAPGETFF.

V gene TRBV6-5 combines with J gene TRBJ1-2; TCRdb's assignment of TRBD1 cannot be checked, as there is no DNA. Germline loops: CDR1 MNHEY, CDR2 SVGAGI. The CDR3 spans 12 residues. CDR3 residues: CASSRGLDGYTF.

This chain joins TRBV29-1 and TRBJ2-7; with no DNA, the TCRdb D assignment of TRBD2 cannot be verified. The germline V gene encodes CDR1 SQVTM and CDR2 ANQGSEA. This CDR3 region has 14 residues. The CDR3 sequence: CSAVVQGPNYEQYF.

This chain links TRBV4-2 with TRBJ2-2; TCRdb lists TRBD1, though no DNA is available to test this call. The CDR3 length is 15 residues. Germline CDR1 reads LGHNA; CDR2 reads YNFKEQ. CDR3 residues: CASSQLVGVTGELFF.

This chain links TRBV12-3 or TRBV12-4 with TRBJ1-5; TCRdb picks TRBD1, but there is no DNA to check that call. The CDR3 has 16 residues. The CDR3 spells CASSPPGTGTNQPQHF.

The rearrangement links TRBV6-2 or TRBV6-3 to TRBJ2-7; lacking DNA, the TRBD2 call made by TCRdb goes unchecked. The CDR3 sequence is 12 residues long. The germline gives CDR1 MNHEY, CDR2 SVGEGT. The CDR3 sequence: CASILARYEQYF.

The V and J genes are TRBV11-2 and TRBJ2-3; absent DNA, TCRdb's TRBD2 call cannot be checked. This CDR3 is 17 amino acids long. The germline gives CDR1 SGHAT, CDR2 FQNNGV. CDR3 region: CASSLGGGTSFTDTQYF.

J is TRBJ2-1 and V is TRBV19; as DNA is missing, the TRBD2 call by TCRdb cannot be tested. Germline CDR1 reads LNHDA; CDR2 reads SQIVND (reference sequence). The CDR3 sequence is 15 residues long. CDR3 amino acids: CASSITSFAYNEQFF.

V gene TRBV5-1 combines with J gene TRBJ2-5; TCRdb picks TRBD1, but there is no DNA to check that call. The length of the CDR3 is 15 residues. Germline V gene sequence: CDR1 SGHRS, CDR2 YFSETQ. The CDR3 sequence is CASSLQGAKGETQYF.

The CDR3 spells CASSVARQGENTGELFF. The V call is TRBV9, the J call TRBJ2-2; the D call of TRBD1 rests on TCRdb alone, since no DNA is present to check it. Germline-derived CDR1 and CDR2 are SGDLS and YYNGEE. This CDR3 is built from 17 residues. Full variable domain (outside the CDR3, taken from reference TRBV9 and TRBJ2-2): DSGVTQTPKHLITATGQRVTLRCSPRSGDLSVYWYQQSLDQGLQFLIQYYNGEERAKGNILERFSAQQFPDLHSELNLSSLELGDSALYFCASSVARQGENTGELFFGEGSRLTVL.

CDR3 in amino acids: CASSRLSGTGSAGELFF. V is TRBV6-1 and J is TRBJ2-2; the D call of TRBD1 rests on TCRdb alone, since no DNA is present to check it. The CDR3 totals 17 residues. CDR1 is MNHNS, CDR2 SASEGT, per germline.

The chain joins TRBV6-2 or TRBV6-3 to TRBJ1-3. Germline V gene data show CDR1 as MNHEY and CDR2 as SVGEGT. CDR3 length: 14 amino acids. This CDR3 is CASSYGGGGNTIYF.

The chain uses TRBV5-1 and TRBJ2-5; the TCRdb call, TRBD1, lacks DNA for checking. This CDR3 spans 12 amino acids. Germline CDR1 SGHRS, CDR2 YFSETQ. The CDR3 loop is CASNLGRETQYF.

CDR3: CASSTTGTGYQPQHF. The V gene is TRBV27, the J gene TRBJ1-5; checking the TCRdb D call of TRBD1 is not possible without DNA. The CDR3 totals 15 residues. The germline V gene encodes CDR1 MNHEY and CDR2 SMNVEV (reference sequence).

The chain employs TRBV20-1 and TRBJ2-2. The CDR3 sequence is 15 residues long. Germline V CDR1 and CDR2: DFQATT, SNEGSKA (reference sequence). CDR3 in amino acids: CSAHRSAVNTGELFF.

The rearrangement joins TRBV5-4 to TRBJ2-5; lacking DNA, the TRBD1 call made by TCRdb goes unchecked. The CDR3 is 14 residues long. The germline V gene has CDR1 SGHNT and CDR2 YYREEE (reference sequence). The CDR3 sequence: CASSLIGTSETQYF.

The rearrangement links TRBV7-9 to TRBJ1-5. The CDR3 is 15 amino acids. Per germline, CDR1 SEHNR and CDR2 FQNEAQ (reference sequence). This CDR3 is CASSPGLPRNQPQHF. Complete variable domain (other parts from reference TRBV7-9 and TRBJ1-5): DTGVSQNPRHKITKRGQNVTFRCDPISEHNRLYWYRQTLGQGPEFLTYFQNEAQLEKSRLLSDRFSAERPKGSFSTLEIQRTEQGDSAMYLCASSPGLPRNQPQHFGDGTRLSIL.

The V and J genes are TRBV28 and TRBJ1-1; the D call of TRBD1 rests on TCRdb alone, since no DNA is present to check it. Germline V gene sequence: CDR1 MDHEN, CDR2 SYDVKM. The CDR3 is 14 residues long. CDR3 protein: CASSPGTPTSEAFF.